This T cell receptor beta chain was identified during a study of T-cell reconstitution after alpha-beta-depleted transplantation in children. Whole-study findings and limits: TCRbeta diversity was high at day 60 in some patients (a result of surviving recipient T cells and thymic progenitors).

On this clonotype itself: The antigen is undetermined.

Unique molecular identifiers were incorporated when the TCRbeta library was constructed. TCRdb fed the PCR reads into MiXCR, producing one record per CDR3 protein. The table includes fewer than 750,000 distinct CDR3 sequences, under 30% detected once. This clonotype was sampled from a boy under two years old who had a stem cell transplant for acute myeloid leukemia, so the T cells may come from the graft donor. The source was PBMCs, mostly from graft donor cells, collected 360 days after TCRalphabeta/CD19-depleted stem cell transplant.

CDR3 sequence: CSASPPTAAQETQYF. The CDR3 region has the DNA TGCAGTGCTTCCCCCCCCACAGCTGCCCAAGAGACCCAGTACTTC. The chain links TRBV20-1 to TRBJ2-5; D is undetermined. The CDR3 has 15 amino acids. Trimming took 5 bases from V and 1 from J, leaving 17 bases between them. Germline CDR1 DFQATT, CDR2 SNEGSKA (reference sequence).